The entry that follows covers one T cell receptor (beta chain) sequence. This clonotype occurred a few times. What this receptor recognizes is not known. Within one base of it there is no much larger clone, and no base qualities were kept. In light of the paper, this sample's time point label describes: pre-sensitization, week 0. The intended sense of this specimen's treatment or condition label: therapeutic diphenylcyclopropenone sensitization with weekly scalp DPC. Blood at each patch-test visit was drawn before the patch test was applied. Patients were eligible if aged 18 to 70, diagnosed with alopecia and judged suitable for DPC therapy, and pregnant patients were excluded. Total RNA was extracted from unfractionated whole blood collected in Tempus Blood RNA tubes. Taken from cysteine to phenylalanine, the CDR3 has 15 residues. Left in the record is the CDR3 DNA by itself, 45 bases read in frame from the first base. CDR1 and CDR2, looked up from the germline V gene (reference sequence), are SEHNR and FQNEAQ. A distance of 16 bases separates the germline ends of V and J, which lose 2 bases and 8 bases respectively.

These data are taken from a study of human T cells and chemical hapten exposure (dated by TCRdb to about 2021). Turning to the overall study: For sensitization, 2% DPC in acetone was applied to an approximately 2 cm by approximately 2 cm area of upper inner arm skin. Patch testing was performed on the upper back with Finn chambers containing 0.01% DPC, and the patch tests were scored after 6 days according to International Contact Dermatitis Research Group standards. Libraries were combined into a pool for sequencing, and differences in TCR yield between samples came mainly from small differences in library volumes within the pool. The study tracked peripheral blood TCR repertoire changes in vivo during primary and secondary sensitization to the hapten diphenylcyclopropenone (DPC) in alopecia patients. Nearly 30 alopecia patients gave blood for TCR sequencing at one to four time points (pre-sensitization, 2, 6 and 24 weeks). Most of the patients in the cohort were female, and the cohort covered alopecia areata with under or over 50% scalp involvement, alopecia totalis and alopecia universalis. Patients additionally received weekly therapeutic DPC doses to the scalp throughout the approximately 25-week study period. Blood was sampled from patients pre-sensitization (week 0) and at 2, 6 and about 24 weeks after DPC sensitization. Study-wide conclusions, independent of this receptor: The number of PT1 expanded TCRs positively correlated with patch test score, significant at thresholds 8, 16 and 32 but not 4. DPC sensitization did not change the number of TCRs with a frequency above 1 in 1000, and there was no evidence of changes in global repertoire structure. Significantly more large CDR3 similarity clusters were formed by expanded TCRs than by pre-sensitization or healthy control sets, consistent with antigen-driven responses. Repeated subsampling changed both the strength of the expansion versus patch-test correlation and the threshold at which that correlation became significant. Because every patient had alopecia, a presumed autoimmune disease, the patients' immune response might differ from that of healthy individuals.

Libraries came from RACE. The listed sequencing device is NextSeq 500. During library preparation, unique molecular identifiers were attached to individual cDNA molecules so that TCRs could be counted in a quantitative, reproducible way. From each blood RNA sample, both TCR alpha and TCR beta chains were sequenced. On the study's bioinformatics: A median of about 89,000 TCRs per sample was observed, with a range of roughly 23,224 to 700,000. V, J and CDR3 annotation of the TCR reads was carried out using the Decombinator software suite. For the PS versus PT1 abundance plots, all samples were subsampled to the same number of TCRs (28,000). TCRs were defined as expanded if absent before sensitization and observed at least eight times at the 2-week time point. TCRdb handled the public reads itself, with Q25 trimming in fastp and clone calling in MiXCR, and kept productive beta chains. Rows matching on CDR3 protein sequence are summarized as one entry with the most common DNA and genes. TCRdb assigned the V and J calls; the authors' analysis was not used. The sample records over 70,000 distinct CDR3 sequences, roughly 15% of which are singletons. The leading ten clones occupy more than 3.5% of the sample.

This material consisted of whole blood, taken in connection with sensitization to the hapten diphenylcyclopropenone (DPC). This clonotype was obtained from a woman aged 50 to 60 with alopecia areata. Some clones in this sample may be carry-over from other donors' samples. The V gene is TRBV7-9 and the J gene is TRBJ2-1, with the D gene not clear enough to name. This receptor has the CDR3 CASSLMYQEQYEQFF. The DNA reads TGTGCCAGCAGCTTAATGTACCAGGAGCAGTATGAGCAGTTCTTC.